The 17 T cell receptor beta chains reported below all come from one sample, sequenced in a study of cytomegalovirus exposure and HLA in healthy donors (dated by TCRdb to 2016 to 2017). Receptor amplification or capture employed the immunoSEQ multiplex PCR assay. As stored in TCRdb, this immuneACCESS dataset retains in-frame rearrangements with V and J assigned. A fraction of the clones does not appear; measured against another copy, unresolved V genes explain less than half of the discrepancy, and the remainder lacks a known reason. This sample is represented by 150,000 to 250,000 clones; about 81% of them were singletons. 1% to 1.5% of the sample comes from the top ten. The sequenced material came from PBMCs. Receptors originate from a woman aged 25 to 45 in good health and CMV-seronegative.

The genes are TRBV15 and TRBJ2-1, with 7 bases fitting TRBD1. The CDR3 has 19 residues. The germline gives CDR1 LNHNV, CDR2 YYDKDF (reference sequence). J gave up 4 bases and V 0 bases, and 15 bases lay outside the gene matches. The CDR3 protein is CATSRDLGTASPGYNEQFF. In DNA, the CDR3 is TGTGCCACCAGCAGAGATTTGGGGACAGCCTCTCCGGGGTACAATGAGCAGTTCTTC.

Of note for this clone: Other DNA sequences in the same sample also yield this CDR3. The rearrangement uses TRBV30 and TRBJ1-1, with D hard to call. With 0 bases removed from V and 2 bases from J, the gap between germline ends came to 7 bases. The CDR3 extends over 13 amino acids. Germline CDR1 and CDR2: GTSNPN and SVGIG (reference sequence). The CDR3 loop reads CAWSVKPNTEAFF. For the CDR3, the DNA is TGTGCCTGGAGTGTAAAGCCTAACACTGAAGCTTTCTTT.

This clone has only one observation. The chain has TRBV5-1 and TRBJ2-7; 8 positions match TRBD1. This CDR3 has 13 residues. V was pared by 4 bases and J by 7 bases, with 7 bases of the junction left unmatched. From germline, CDR1 is SGHRS and CDR2 YFSETQ. Written as DNA, the CDR3 is TGCGCCAGCAGCGCGGGACAGGCGGGGGAGCAGTACTTC. Amino acid sequence: CASSAGQAGEQYF. Filled out from reference TRBV5-1 and TRBJ2-7, the complete variable domain reads KAGVTQTPRYLIKTRGQQVTLSCSPISGHRSVSWYQQTPGQGLQFLFEYFSETQRNKGNFPGRFSGRQFSNSRSEMNVSTLELGDSALYLCASSAGQAGEQYFGPGTRLTVT.

The chain is built from TRBV10-2 and TRBJ2-7, with 15 bases identical to TRBD2. Germline loops: CDR1 WSHSY, CDR2 SAAADI. V lost 8 bases, J lost 7 bases, and 9 bases stayed unmatched. This CDR3 is 15 amino acids long. In nucleotides, the CDR3 is TGCGCCAGCTCCGGACTAGCGGGGGGGCCTGGGGAGCAGTACTTC. This encodes CASSGLAGGPGEQYF.

The rearrangement joins TRBV28 to TRBJ2-7; 9 positions match TRBD2. The CDR3 has 16 residues. Germline lookup yields CDR1 MDHEN and CDR2 SYDVKM. Germline trimming cut 4 bases from V and 2 bases from J; bases unmatched to any gene: 9. The CDR3 DNA reads as TGTGCCAGCAGTTCCAGAGGACTAGCGAGAGCCTACGAGCAGTACTTC. This gives the protein CASSSRGLARAYEQYF. The entire variable domain, with the rest obtained from reference TRBV28 and TRBJ2-7, is as follows: DVKVTQSSRYLVKRTGEKVFLECVQDMDHENMFWYRQDPGLGLRLIYFSYDVKMKEKGDIPEGYSVSREKKERFSLILESASTNQTSMYLCASSSRGLARAYEQYFGPGTRLTVT.

J is TRBJ1-1 and V is TRBV9; weak D call: TRBD1 (6 bases). CDR3 length: 13 amino acids. CDR1 is SGDLS and CDR2 is YYNGEE in the germline V gene. Trimming took off 4 bases at V and 5 bases at J, with 12 bases between the two ends. CDR3: CASSPGTMTEAFF. In DNA form, the CDR3 reads TGTGCCAGCAGCCCAGGGACAATGACTGAAGCTTTCTTT.

The rearrangement links TRBV5-5 to TRBJ1-2; 9 bases fit TRBD1. Germline CDR1 reads SGHKS; CDR2 reads YYEKEE (reference sequence). V lost 4 bases to trimming and J lost 7 bases; unmatched junction nucleotides: 5. The CDR3 totals 13 residues. Here the CDR3 reads CASSRDRERGYTF. The CDR3 DNA follows: TGTGCCAGCAGCCGGGACAGGGAGCGTGGCTACACCTTC.

The J gene is TRBJ2-1, the V gene TRBV6-1; 12 bases line up with TRBD2. This CDR3 contains 18 residues. Germline CDR1 is MNHNS and CDR2 is SASEGT. J lost 4 bases, V lost 4 bases, and 11 bases had no gene match. CDR3 in amino acids: CASSGRGETSGRYNEQFF. In DNA, the CDR3 is TGTGCCAGCAGTGGCCGAGGGGAAACTAGCGGGAGGTACAATGAGCAGTTCTTC.

V and J are TRBV29-1 and TRBJ1-5, with D unresolved. V was pared by 4 bases and J by 1 base, with 8 bases between. The CDR3 is 13 residues long. Germline V lookup: CDR1 SQVTM, CDR2 ANQGSEA. The CDR3 region has the DNA TGCAGCGTTGGGGAGAACAGCAATCAGCCCCAGCATTTT. Amino acids: CSVGENSNQPQHF.

V and J are TRBV6-5 and TRBJ2-5; D unclear. The CDR3 is 12 residues long. Germline V CDR1 and CDR2: MNHEY, SVGAGI. V shed 5 bases and J shed 1 base, with 5 bases lying between them. CDR3 residues: CASSAGQETQYF. The CDR3 DNA follows: TGTGCCAGCAGTGCAGGCCAAGAGACCCAGTACTTC.

J is TRBJ1-4 and V is TRBV6-5; a weak D match, TRBD1 (5 bases). Germline CDR1 MNHEY, CDR2 SVGAGI. Trimming took 2 bases from V and 5 from J, leaving 6 bases between them. The CDR3 totals 13 residues. The CDR3 region has the DNA TGTGCCAGCAGTTACCGGGGGAATGAAAAACTGTTTTTT. Encoded protein: CASSYRGNEKLFF.

This clone is a singleton in its sample. The rearrangement links TRBV4-2 to TRBJ1-1; D is uncertain. There are 15 residues in the CDR3. Trimming pared 1 base from V and 1 base from J, leaving 10 bases between. Germline CDR1 is LGHNA and CDR2 is YNFKEQ. CDR3 nucleotide sequence: TGTGCCAGCAGCCAAGTCCGTGCGGAGAACACTGAAGCTTTCTTT. It encodes CASSQVRAENTEAFF.

The chain couples TRBV19 to TRBJ2-3; 10 positions match TRBD1. J was trimmed by 2 bases and V by 1 base; bases with no gene match: 6. CDR1 is LNHDA and CDR2 is SQIVND in the germline V gene (reference sequence). The CDR3 contains 17 residues. In nucleotides, the CDR3 is TGTGCCAGTAGTATAGGTGGGGACAGGGGCCCCACAGATACGCAGTATTTT. Translating gives CASSIGGDRGPTDTQYF.

This clone occurred a few times. The chain carries TRBV5-4 and TRBJ1-2, with 7 bases aligning to TRBD1. The CDR3 has 12 amino acids. V was pared by 0 bases and J by 8 bases, with 1 base of the junction left unmatched. CDR1 SGHNT and CDR2 YYREEE come from the germline V gene (reference sequence). The CDR3 DNA reads TGTGCCAGCAGCTTGGACAGGGGAGGCTACACCTTC. This encodes CASSLDRGGYTF.

The rearrangement uses TRBV6-6 and TRBJ1-1; TRBD1 aligns across 7 bases. The CDR3 totals 12 residues. V dropped 6 bases and J dropped 6; count of bases not matched to a gene: 4. Germline CDR1 is MNHNY and CDR2 is SVGAGI (reference sequence). This chain's CDR3 is CASRGQGAEAFF. The CDR3 DNA reads as TGTGCCAGCAGGGGTCAGGGGGCTGAAGCTTTCTTT.

The chain has TRBV25-1 and TRBJ1-6; TRBD1 might be the D (6 bases). This CDR3 has 14 amino acids. With 8 bases removed from V and 7 bases from J, the gap between germline ends came to 15 bases. CDR1 and CDR2 from the germline V gene are MGHDK and SYGVNS. The CDR3 DNA is TGTGCCAGCGGGCAGAGCAGGGGAAATTCACCCCTCCACTTT. Encoded protein: CASGQSRGNSPLHF.

The rearrangement joins TRBV7-6 to TRBJ2-1; 7 bases are shared with TRBD2. Unmatched junction bases numbered 3, after V lost 1 base and J lost 3 bases. The CDR3 spans 15 residues. Germline CDR1 and CDR2: SGHVS and FNYEAQ. The CDR3 region has the DNA TGTGCCAGCAGCTTAGGGCGGGGGAACTACAATGAGCAGTTCTTC. It specifies CASSLGRGNYNEQFF.